This T cell receptor beta chain was identified during a study of Graves' ophthalmopathy and Graves' hyperthyroidism. Overall study context: Stable hyperthyroidism referred to disease that showed no ophthalmopathy within 18 months of follow-up.

Amplification of the TCR beta CDR3 regions used RNA transcripts (as template). Amplification began with first-round RT-PCR using HTBI primers, then second-round multiplex PCR was performed. TCRdb itself ran the multiplex PCR reads through MiXCR, one entry per CDR3 protein. The repertoire has a few hundred thousand distinct CDR3 sequences, about 40% of them found once; the top ten carry roughly 4.5%. Trimming removed 3 bases from V and 10 bases from J; junction bases left unmatched: 14. Germline V gives CDR1 DFQATT, CDR2 SNEGSKA (reference sequence). The length of the CDR3 is 16 residues. Hyperthyroidism in these 18- to 65-year-old patients was newly diagnosed, lasting under 2 months. On this clonotype itself: Its antigen is unidentified.

Study-wide results and caveats: The model achieved about 70% sensitivity and under 75% specificity for ophthalmopathy progression. Blood also carried most expanded thyroid clonotypes exceeding 0.001 frequency.

This chain links TRBV20-1 with TRBJ1-6, with TRBD1 matching over 8 bases. Sequenced material: peripheral blood or thyroid tissue (not recorded which). This receptor was identified in an adult man with Graves' hyperthyroidism. The CDR3 DNA reads as TGCAGTGCTAGCGACGGACAGGGCGTACTGGGCTCACCCCTCCACTTT. Protein sequence: CSASDGQGVLGSPLHF.